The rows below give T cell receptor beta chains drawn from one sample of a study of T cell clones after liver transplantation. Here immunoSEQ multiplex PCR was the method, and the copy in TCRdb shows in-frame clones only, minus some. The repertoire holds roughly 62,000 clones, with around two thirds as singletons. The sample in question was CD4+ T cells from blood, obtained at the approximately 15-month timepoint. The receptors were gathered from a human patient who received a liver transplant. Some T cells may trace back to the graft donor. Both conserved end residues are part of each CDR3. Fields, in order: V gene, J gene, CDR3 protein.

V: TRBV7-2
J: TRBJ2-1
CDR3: CASSLYFQSISNEQFF

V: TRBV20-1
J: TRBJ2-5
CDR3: CSVPTGGRQYF

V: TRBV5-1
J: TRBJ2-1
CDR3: CASPRGGTGKYNEQFF

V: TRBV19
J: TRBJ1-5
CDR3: CASRPGRNQPQHF

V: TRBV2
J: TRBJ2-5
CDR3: CASTLLLIQETQYF

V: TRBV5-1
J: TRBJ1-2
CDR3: CASSLAGEEGYTF

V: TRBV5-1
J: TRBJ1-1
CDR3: CASSTSGLLNTEAFF

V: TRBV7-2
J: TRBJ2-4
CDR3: CASSHNLGRDIQYF

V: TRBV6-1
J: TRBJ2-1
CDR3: CASSMTGTNEQFF

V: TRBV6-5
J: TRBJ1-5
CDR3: CASSRARGQPQHF

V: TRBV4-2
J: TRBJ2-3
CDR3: CASSPGPNLSTDTQYF

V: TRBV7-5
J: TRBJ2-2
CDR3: CVRSFDNRRTGELFF

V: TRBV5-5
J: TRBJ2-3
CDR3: CASSPPSGGADTQYF

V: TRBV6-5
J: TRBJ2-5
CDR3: CASSYSNQGTEETQYF

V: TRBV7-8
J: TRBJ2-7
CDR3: CASSLFLTGDYEQYF

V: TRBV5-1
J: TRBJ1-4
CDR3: CASSLAYRGGEKLFF

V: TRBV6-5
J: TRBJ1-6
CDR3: CASSHTQGPLHF

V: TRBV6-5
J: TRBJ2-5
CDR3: CASSSQYQETQYF

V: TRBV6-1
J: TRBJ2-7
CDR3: CASSSLSSYEQYF

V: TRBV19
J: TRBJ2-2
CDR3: CASSKKFTPGRNTGELFF

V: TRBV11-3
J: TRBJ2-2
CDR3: CASSLATTGELFF

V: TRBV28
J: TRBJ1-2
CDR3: CASSLAGQIYGYTF

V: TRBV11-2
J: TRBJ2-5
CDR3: CASSISGETQYF

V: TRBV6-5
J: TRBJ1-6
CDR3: CASIGGLGSPLHF

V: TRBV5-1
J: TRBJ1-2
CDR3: CASSLRGADNYGYTF

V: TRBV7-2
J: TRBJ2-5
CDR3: CASSRGMEETQYF

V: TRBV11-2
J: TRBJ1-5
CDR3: CASSLDRGQPQHF

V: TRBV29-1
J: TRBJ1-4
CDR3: CSPVQEGQAPTNEKLFF

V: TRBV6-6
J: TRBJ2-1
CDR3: CASSVGTSGGNEQFF

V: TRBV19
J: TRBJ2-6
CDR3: CASSSIGQGISGANVLTF

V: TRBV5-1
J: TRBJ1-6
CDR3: CASSPGGGQSPLHF

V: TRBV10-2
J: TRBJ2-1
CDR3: CASSQGFTYNEQFF

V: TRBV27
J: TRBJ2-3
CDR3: CASRWGATDTQYF

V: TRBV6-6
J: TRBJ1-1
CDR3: CASSREGAGTEAFF

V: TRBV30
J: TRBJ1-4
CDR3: CACLRTGEKLFF

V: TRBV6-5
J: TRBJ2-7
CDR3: CASSYSFVGGEQYF

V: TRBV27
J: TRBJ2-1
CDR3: CASSFQEADEQFF

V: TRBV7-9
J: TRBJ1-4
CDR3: CASSLQGAREKLFF

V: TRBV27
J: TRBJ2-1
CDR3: CASSLDIGGTGNEQFF

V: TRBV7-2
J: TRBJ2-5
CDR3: CASSLEGPPAGTQYF

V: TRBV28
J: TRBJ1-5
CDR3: CASRRPGPTRVQPQHF

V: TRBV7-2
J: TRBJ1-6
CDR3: CASSSPDLPLHF

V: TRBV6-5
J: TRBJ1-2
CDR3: CASSRQATYGYTF

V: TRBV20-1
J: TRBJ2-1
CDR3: CSASGTNEQFF

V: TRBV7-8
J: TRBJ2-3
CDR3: CASSRGLAGDTDTQYF

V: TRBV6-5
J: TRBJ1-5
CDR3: CASSYSSNQPQHF

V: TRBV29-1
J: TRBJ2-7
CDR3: CSVQSQGGGYEQYF